Each of the 17 T cell receptor beta chains below was sequenced from the same sample in a study of cytomegalovirus exposure and HLA in healthy donors. Use of 60 Vbeta and 13 Jbeta primers characterized the PCR. Only in-frame clones appear in the TCRdb table, and some are missing; sequencing was by immunoSEQ multiplex PCR. The table has 150,000 to 200,000 clones, around four fifths seen once. Material for sequencing was PBMCs. The receptors were sampled from a female donor in good health and CMV-seronegative.

This clone was counted a few times. The J gene is TRBJ2-1, the V gene TRBV2; TRBD2 agrees at 11 bases. This CDR3 comprises 12 residues. V shed 11 bases, J shed 9 bases, and the junction held 6 bases outside the gene matches. Germline-derived CDR1 and CDR2 are SNHLY and FYNNEI. The CDR3 DNA is TGTGCCGAGGGGCTAGCGGGGGGTGAGCAGTTCTTC. Translating gives CAEGLAGGEQFF.

The rearrangement uses TRBV28 and TRBJ2-5; the D gene is possibly TRBD2 (7 bases). CDR1 and CDR2 (germline): MDHEN, SYDVKM. V was trimmed by 3 bases and J by 5 bases, leaving 13 bases between them. The CDR3 is 14 residues long. CDR3 region: CASSLAGARETQYF. DNA for the CDR3: TGTGCCAGCAGTTTGGCGGGGGCGCGGGAGACCCAGTACTTC. Drawing the rest from reference TRBV28 and TRBJ2-5, the complete variable domain is DVKVTQSSRYLVKRTGEKVFLECVQDMDHENMFWYRQDPGLGLRLIYFSYDVKMKEKGDIPEGYSVSREKKERFSLILESASTNQTSMYLCASSLAGARETQYFGPGTRLLVL.

For the CDR3, the DNA is TGTGCCAGCAGTTACCGACGGGGGACTGGGGCTCTTAACTATGGCTACACCTTC. As protein: CASSYRRGTGALNYGYTF. The genes are TRBV27 and TRBJ1-2, with D possibly TRBD1 on 5 matching bases. The germline CDR1 and CDR2 sequences are MNHEY and SMNVEV (reference sequence). CDR3 length equals 18 residues. V lost 4 bases and J lost 1, with 22 bases in between.

This sequence joins TRBV7-9 and TRBJ1-5; D may be TRBD1 (6 bases). V lost 7 bases and J 1 base, leaving 17 bases between the germline ends. Germline V CDR1 and CDR2: SEHNR, FQNEAQ (reference sequence). The CDR3 has 16 residues. The CDR3 loop reads CASTMLGGVSNQPQHF. CDR3 DNA sequence: TGTGCCAGCACCATGTTAGGGGGGGTGAGCAATCAGCCCCAGCATTTT.

This sequence joins TRBV5-1 and TRBJ2-1, with TRBD2 as a possible D gene (6 bases). Germline V gene sequence: CDR1 SGHRS, CDR2 YFSETQ. The CDR3 totals 15 residues. V dropped 4 bases and J dropped 4 bases, with 15 bases sitting between them. This CDR3 is CASSPFSGSYNEQFF. The CDR3 nucleotides read TGCGCCAGCAGCCCGTTTAGCGGTTCGTACAATGAGCAGTTCTTC.

V gene TRBV10-2 combines with J gene TRBJ1-3, with a tentative D call TRBD1 (5 bases). Germline V lookup: CDR1 WSHSY, CDR2 SAAADI. CDR3 length: 14 residues. The V and J ends lost 7 bases and 0 bases respectively, with 10 bases between them. The CDR3 DNA sequence: TGCGCCAGCAAGTTGGGGGGCTCTGGAAACACCATATATTTT. Its protein is CASKLGGSGNTIYF.

The rearrangement links TRBV7-2 to TRBJ1-1, with TRBD1 matching 7 bases. Germline V lookup: CDR1 SGHTA, CDR2 FQGNSA. V dropped 2 bases and J dropped 2; count of bases not matched to a gene: 5. The CDR3 extends over 15 amino acids. DNA of the CDR3: TGTGCCAGCAGCTTAAAAGGGGGCTTAAACACTGAAGCTTTCTTT. It specifies CASSLKGGLNTEAFF.

The V call is TRBV7-7, the J call TRBJ2-1; 7 positions match TRBD2. From germline, CDR1 is SSHAT and CDR2 FNYEAQ (reference sequence). The CDR3 is made up of 17 amino acids. V lost 5 bases to trimming and J lost 1 base; unmatched junction nucleotides: 11. DNA of the CDR3: TGTGCCAGCAGCCCAAACGTGGGGGGGAGGTCCTACAATGAGCAGTTCTTC. Its protein is CASSPNVGGRSYNEQFF.

CDR3 protein: CASSLDRDPNYGYTF. CDR3 DNA sequence: TGTGCCAGCAGCTTGGACAGAGACCCGAACTATGGCTACACCTTC. The chain couples TRBV5-8 to TRBJ1-2; D unresolved. The CDR3 runs 15 residues. The V gene's germline CDR1 is SGHTS and CDR2 YDEGEE. V was shortened by 0 bases and J by 2 bases, with 11 bases between the two germline ends.

The genes are TRBV4-1 and TRBJ1-5; 8 positions agree with TRBD1. V gave up 5 bases and J gave up 1 base; unmatched junction bases: 4. CDR3 size: 15 residues. Germline values: CDR1 MGHRA, CDR2 YSYEKL. DNA of the CDR3: TGCGCCAGCAGCGCGGACAGGGTGAGCAATCAGCCCCAGCATTTT. It specifies CASSADRVSNQPQHF.

This chain connects TRBV7-6 to TRBJ1-1; D may be TRBD1 (6 bases). CDR1 and CDR2 (germline): SGHVS, FNYEAQ. V dropped 5 bases and J dropped 8 bases, with 12 bases sitting between them. This CDR3 has 12 residues. The CDR3 reads CASSLDSSEAFF. DNA for the CDR3: TGTGCCAGCAGCCTGGACAGCTCCGAAGCTTTCTTT.

The rearrangement joins TRBV7-2 to TRBJ1-5; D remains ambiguous. The CDR3 length is 15 residues. With 1 base removed from V and 7 bases from J, the gap between germline ends came to 14 bases. The germline gives CDR1 SGHTA, CDR2 FQGNSA. This chain's CDR3 is CASSLDTSVSQPQHF. For the CDR3, the DNA is TGTGCCAGCAGCTTAGATACGTCAGTATCGCAGCCCCAGCATTTT.

The rearrangement links TRBV27 to TRBJ2-1; TRBD2 matches at 10 bases. V dropped 4 bases and J dropped 1; count of bases not matched to a gene: 4. In germline, CDR1 is MNHEY, CDR2 SMNVEV (reference sequence). The CDR3 length is 16 residues. CDR3 nucleotides: TGTGCCAGCAGTTCCAGTAGCGGGAGGTCCTACAATGAGCAGTTCTTC. Residues: CASSSSSGRSYNEQFF.

This chain uses TRBV29-1 with TRBJ1-2; the match to TRBD1 covers 9 bases. The CDR3 extends over 13 amino acids. With V trimmed by 7 bases and J by 5 bases, 8 bases remained unmatched. The V gene's germline CDR1 is SQVTM and CDR2 ANQGSEA. The CDR3 protein is CSALDRGGYGYTF. The CDR3 nucleotides read TGCAGCGCTCTGGACAGGGGTGGGTATGGCTACACCTTC.

For this clone: The junction does not match germline at one end; this may be a read error. The rearrangement joins TRBV7-7 to TRBJ2-2; D gene uncertain. This CDR3 spans 13 amino acids. The V gene's germline CDR1 is SSHAT and CDR2 FNYEAQ (reference sequence). The CDR3 nucleotides read TGTGCTAGCAGCCAAACTACCACCGGGGAGCTGTTTTTT. It encodes CASSQTTTGELFF.

CDR3: CASSPRGGEKLFF. The CDR3 DNA reads as TGTGCCAGCAGCCCAAGGGGAGGTGAAAAACTGTTTTTT. The chain links TRBV7-9 to TRBJ1-4; D is perhaps TRBD1 (5 bases). The V and J ends lost 5 bases and 7 bases respectively, with 11 bases between them. The CDR3 extends over 13 amino acids. Germline V lookup: CDR1 SEHNR, CDR2 FQNEAQ (reference sequence).

The chain combines TRBV7-8 with TRBJ1-2, with D hard to call. The V and J ends lost 5 bases and 4 bases respectively, with 17 bases between them. From germline, CDR1 is SGHVS and CDR2 FQNEAQ. The CDR3 spans 15 residues. In DNA form, the CDR3 reads TGTGCCAGCAGCCCTCGGCTAGGCGGGGTCTATGGCTACACCTTC. It translates to CASSPRLGGVYGYTF.